This note documents a single T cell receptor (beta chain) sequence. The sample belongs to a study of cytomegalovirus exposure and HLA in healthy donors. Per germline, CDR1 MDHEN and CDR2 SYDVKM. V gave up 4 bases and J gave up 2 bases; unmatched junction bases: 5. The CDR3 runs to 16 residues. Primers for the PCR totalled 60 Vbeta and 13 Jbeta. Assay used: immunoSEQ multiplex PCR; TCRdb lists only in-frame clones, some missing. This sample carries under 300,000 clones, 86% of them seen once, and the ten largest clones take around 4.2%. Sequencing used PBMCs. V is TRBV28 and J is TRBJ1-5; 10 nucleotides agree with TRBD1. This receptor was taken from a man aged 35-49 years in good health and CMV-seropositive. Written as DNA, the CDR3 is TGTGCCAGCAGTTCCGGCGGGACAGGGGGCAATCAGCCCCAGCATTTT. Residues: CASSSGGTGGNQPQHF.